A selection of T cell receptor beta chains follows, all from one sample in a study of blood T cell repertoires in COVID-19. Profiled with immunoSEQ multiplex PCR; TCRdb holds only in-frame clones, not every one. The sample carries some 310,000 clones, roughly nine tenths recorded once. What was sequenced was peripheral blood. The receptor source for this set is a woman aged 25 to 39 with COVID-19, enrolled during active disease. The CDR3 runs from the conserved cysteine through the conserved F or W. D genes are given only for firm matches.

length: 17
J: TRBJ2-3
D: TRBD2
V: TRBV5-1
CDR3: CASSPSTSASSTDTQYF
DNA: TGCGCCAGCAGCCCGAGTACTAGCGCCTCTAGCACAGATACGCAGTATTTT

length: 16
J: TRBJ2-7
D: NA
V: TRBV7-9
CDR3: CASSLGRGLESYEQYF
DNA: TGTGCCAGCAGCTTAGGCCGGGGGTTAGAGTCCTACGAGCAGTACTTC

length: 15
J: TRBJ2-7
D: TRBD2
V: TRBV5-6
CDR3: CASSPGLAGSYEQYF
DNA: TGTGCCAGCAGCCCGGGACTAGCGGGCTCCTACGAGCAGTACTTC

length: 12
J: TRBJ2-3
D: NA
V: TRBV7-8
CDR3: CASSLGASVSFF
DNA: TGTGCCAGCAGCTTAGGGGCTTCGGTCTCCTTTTTT

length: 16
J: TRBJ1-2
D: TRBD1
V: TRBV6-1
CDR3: CASSEGWDRTNYGYTF
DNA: TGTGCCAGCAGTGAAGGATGGGACAGGACTAACTATGGCTACACCTTC

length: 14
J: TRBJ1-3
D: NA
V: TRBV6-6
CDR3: CASSSGISGNTIYF
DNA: TGTGCCAGCAGTAGCGGCATCTCTGGAAACACCATATATTTT

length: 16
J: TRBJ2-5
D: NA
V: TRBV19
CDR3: CASSPHRAIQKETQYF
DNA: TGTGCCAGTAGCCCCCACAGGGCGATCCAAAAAGAGACCCAGTACTTC

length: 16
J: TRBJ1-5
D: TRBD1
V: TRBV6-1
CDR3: CASSEAGRGKSQPQHF
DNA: TGTGCCAGCAGTGAAGCAGGCAGGGGGAAATCTCAGCCCCAGCATTTT

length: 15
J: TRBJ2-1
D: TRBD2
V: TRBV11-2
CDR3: CASSPGLAGNNEQFF
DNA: TGTGCCAGCAGCCCAGGACTAGCGGGGAACAATGAGCAGTTCTTC

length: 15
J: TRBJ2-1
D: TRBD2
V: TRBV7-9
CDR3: CASSLESGSLNEQFF
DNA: TGTGCCAGCAGCTTAGAGAGCGGGAGTCTCAATGAGCAGTTCTTC

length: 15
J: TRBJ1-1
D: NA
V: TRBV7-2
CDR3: CASSLVQGMNTEAFF
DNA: TGTGCCAGCAGCTTAGTTCAGGGCATGAACACTGAAGCTTTCTTT

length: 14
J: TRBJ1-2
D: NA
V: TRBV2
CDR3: CASSEANQGYGYTF
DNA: TGTGCCAGCAGTGAAGCTAACCAGGGCTATGGCTACACCTTC

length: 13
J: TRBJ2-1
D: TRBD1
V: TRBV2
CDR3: CASRDDRAGEQFF
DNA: TGTGCCAGCAGAGACGACAGGGCGGGTGAGCAGTTCTTC

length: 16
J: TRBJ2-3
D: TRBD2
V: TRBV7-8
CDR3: CASSLAAGSSTDTQYF
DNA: TGTGCCAGCAGCTTAGCAGCGGGATCTAGCACAGATACGCAGTATTTT

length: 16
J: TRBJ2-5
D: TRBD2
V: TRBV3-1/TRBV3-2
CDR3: CASSPSSGRSQETQYF
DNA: TGTGCCAGCAGTCCCTCTAGCGGGAGGTCCCAAGAGACCCAGTACTTC

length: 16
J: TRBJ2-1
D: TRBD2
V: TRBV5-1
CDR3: CASSFPTSGRANEQFF
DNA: TGCGCCAGCAGCTTCCCGACTAGCGGGAGGGCCAATGAGCAGTTCTTC

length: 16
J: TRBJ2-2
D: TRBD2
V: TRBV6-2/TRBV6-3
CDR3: CASSPRGLTNTGELFF
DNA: TGTGCCAGCAGCCCTAGGGGACTAACTAACACCGGGGAGCTGTTTTTT

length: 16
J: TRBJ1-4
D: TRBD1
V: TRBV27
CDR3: CASSFRAVRGNEKLFF
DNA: TGTGCCAGCAGTTTCAGAGCCGTCAGGGGGAATGAAAAACTGTTTTTT

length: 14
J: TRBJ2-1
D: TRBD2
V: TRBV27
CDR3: CASSLEWGGNEQFF
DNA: TGTGCCAGCAGTTTGGAGTGGGGGGGGAATGAGCAGTTCTTC